This entry features one TCR beta chain sequence. Antigen specificity is unknown. The identical CDR3 is also encoded by other nucleotide sequences in the sample. The table came from immunoSEQ multiplex PCR; TCRdb's copy has only in-frame clones and leaves some out. The repertoire holds more than 150,000 clones, with 90% to 95% as singletons. Pooled together were second doses at about 4 or about 12 weeks. CDR1 and CDR2 from the germline V gene are SGHRS and YFSETQ. The CDR3 contains 14 residues. V shed 4 bases and J 4 bases; nucleotides not matched to a gene: 5. The data originate from a study of T cell responses to AZD1222 COVID-19 vaccine. General study findings and limits: Two AZD1222 administrations were followed by greater Spike-specific TCR breadth and depth. Baseline seropositivity characterized only a handful of AZD1222 recipients.

This sequence originates from an adult who received the AZD1222 COVID-19 vaccine. This specimen consisted of peripheral blood, obtained 28 days after the second AZD1222 dose. The gene calls are TRBV5-1 and TRBJ2-7, with TRBD1 matching 10 bases. The CDR3 DNA reads TGCGCCAGCAGCCTAGGACAGGGGGGGTACGAGCAGTACTTC. Translation gives CASSLGQGGYEQYF.